This TCR beta chain was captured in a study of human T cells and chemical hapten exposure. As regards this clonotype: Its target is unknown.

This CDR3 is 11 amino acids long. V was trimmed by 6 bases and J by 1 base, leaving 7 bases between them. Germline CDR1 is SQVTM and CDR2 is ANQGSEA. TCRdb reanalysed the RACE reads using MiXCR and keeps one entry per CDR3 protein. Here the sample spans tens of thousands of distinct CDR3 sequences, around a third being singletons. Study outcomes and limitations: Significantly greater numbers of large CDR3 similarity clusters came from expanded TCRs than from controls.

Described time point: patch test 1, 2 weeks after DPC sensitization. The treatment is: therapeutic diphenylcyclopropenone sensitization with weekly scalp DPC. Whole blood, unfractionated, served as the material for total RNA extraction. This receptor was taken from a man aged 40-49 years with alopecia areata. Some clones in this sample may be carry-over from other donors' samples. This specimen was whole blood, taken in connection with sensitization to the hapten diphenylcyclopropenone (DPC). V usage is TRBV29-1 and J usage is TRBJ2-7; D gene ambiguous. The CDR3 loop is CSVGNSYEQYF. DNA for the CDR3: TGCAGCGTCGGTAATTCCTACGAGCAGTACTTC.